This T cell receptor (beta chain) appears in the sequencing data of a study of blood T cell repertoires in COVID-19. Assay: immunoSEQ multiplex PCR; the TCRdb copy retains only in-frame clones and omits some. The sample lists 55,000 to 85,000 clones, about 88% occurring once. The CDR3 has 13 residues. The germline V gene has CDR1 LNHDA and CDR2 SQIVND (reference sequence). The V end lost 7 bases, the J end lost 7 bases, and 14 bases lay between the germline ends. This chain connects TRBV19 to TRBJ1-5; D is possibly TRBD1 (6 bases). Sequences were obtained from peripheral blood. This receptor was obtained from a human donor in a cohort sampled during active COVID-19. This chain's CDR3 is CASMGTPVQPQHF. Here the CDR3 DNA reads TGTGCCAGTATGGGGACACCAGTCCAGCCCCAGCATTTT.